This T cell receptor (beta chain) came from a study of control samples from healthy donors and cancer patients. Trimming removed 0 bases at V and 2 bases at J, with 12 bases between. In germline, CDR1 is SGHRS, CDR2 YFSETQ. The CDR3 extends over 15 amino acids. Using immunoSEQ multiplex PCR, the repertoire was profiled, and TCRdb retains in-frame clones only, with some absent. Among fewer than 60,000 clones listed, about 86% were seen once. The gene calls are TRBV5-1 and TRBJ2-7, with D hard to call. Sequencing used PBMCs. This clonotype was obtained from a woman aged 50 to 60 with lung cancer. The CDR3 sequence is CASSLEGGSAYEQYF. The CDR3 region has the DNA TGCGCCAGCAGCTTGGAAGGCGGCAGCGCCTACGAGCAGTACTTC.